This TCR beta chain emerged from a study of cytomegalovirus exposure and HLA in healthy donors. At the level of the study: Later, an analysis reported that the 120 or so validation repertoires had used the same platform as the 550 to 750 first-cohort repertoires.

Overall study findings and caveats: The study recorded 150 to 200 TCR beta chains that were cytomegalovirus-associated. The CMV antigen specificity of a few CMV-associated chains was confirmed through in vitro analysis.

Note on this clone: Its matching antigen is unknown.

Trimming stripped 4 bases from V and 2 bases from J, with 9 bases between. The CDR3 has 14 residues. Germline loops: CDR1 LNHDA, CDR2 SQIVND (reference sequence). Generated by immunoSEQ multiplex PCR, the TCRdb table keeps only in-frame clones and is missing some. Of some 240,000 clones in the sample, roughly 86% were seen once. The source material was PBMCs. The receptor was isolated from a woman under 40 in good health and CMV-seropositive. This chain connects TRBV19 to TRBJ1-5; D might be TRBD1 (5 bases). The CDR3 sequence: CASSSGGGNQPQHF. The CDR3 nucleotides read TGTGCCAGTAGTAGCGGGGGTGGCAATCAGCCCCAGCATTTT.